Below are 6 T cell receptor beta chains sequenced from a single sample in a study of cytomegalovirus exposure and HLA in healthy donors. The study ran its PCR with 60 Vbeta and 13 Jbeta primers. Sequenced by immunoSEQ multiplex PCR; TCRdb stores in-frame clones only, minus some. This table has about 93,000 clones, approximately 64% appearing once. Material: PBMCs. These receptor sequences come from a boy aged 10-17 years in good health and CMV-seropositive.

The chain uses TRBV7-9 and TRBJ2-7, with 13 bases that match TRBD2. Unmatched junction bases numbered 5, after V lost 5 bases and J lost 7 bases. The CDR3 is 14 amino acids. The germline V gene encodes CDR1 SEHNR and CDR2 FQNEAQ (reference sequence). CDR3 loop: CASSRGLAGVEQYF. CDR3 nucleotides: TGTGCCAGCAGCCGAGGACTAGCGGGAGTTGAGCAGTACTTC.

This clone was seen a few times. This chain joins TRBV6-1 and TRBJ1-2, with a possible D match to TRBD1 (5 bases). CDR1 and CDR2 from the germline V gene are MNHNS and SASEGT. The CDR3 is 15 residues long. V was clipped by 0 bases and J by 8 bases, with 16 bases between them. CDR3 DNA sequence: TGTGCCAGCAGTGAAGCAGGGCAGGGTCGTTACGGCTACACCTTC. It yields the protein CASSEAGQGRYGYTF.

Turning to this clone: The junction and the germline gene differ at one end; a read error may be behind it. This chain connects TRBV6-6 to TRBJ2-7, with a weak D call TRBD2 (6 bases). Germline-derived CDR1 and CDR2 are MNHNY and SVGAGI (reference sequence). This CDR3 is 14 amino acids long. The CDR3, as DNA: TGTGCCAGCAGTTACTCTTGGGACTCCTGCGAGCAGTACTTC. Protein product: CASSYSWDSCEQYF.

The CDR3 protein is CASTGDTGIGTEAFF. The CDR3 nucleotides read TGTGCCAGCACTGGAGACACAGGGATCGGAACTGAAGCTTTCTTT. The V call is TRBV2, the J call TRBJ1-1; the D gene is possibly TRBD1 (6 bases). CDR1 and CDR2 from the germline V gene are SNHLY and FYNNEI. V dropped 7 bases and J dropped 5 bases, with 20 bases sitting between them. CDR3 length: 15 amino acids. Supplemented by reference TRBV2 and TRBJ1-1, the full variable domain reads EPEVTQTPSHQVTQMGQEVILRCVPISNHLYFYWYRQILGQKVEFLVSFYNNEISEKSEIFDDQFSVERPDGSNFTLKIRSTKLEDSAMYFCASTGDTGIGTEAFFGQGTRLTVV.

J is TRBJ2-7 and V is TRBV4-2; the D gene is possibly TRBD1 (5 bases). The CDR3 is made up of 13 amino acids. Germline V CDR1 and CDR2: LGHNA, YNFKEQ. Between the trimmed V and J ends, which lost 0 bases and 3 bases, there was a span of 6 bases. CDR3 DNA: TGTGCCAGCAGCCAAGAAGACAGCTACGAGCAGTACTTC. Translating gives CASSQEDSYEQYF.

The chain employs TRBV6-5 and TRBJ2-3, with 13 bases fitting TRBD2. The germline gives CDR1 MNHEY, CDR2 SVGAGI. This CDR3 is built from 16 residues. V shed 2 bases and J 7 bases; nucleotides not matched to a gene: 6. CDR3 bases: TGTGCCAGCAGTTACGGCGGGACTAGCGGGGCTTATACGCAGTATTTT. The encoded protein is CASSYGGTSGAYTQYF.